A single sample is the source of the 13 T cell receptor beta chains below, sequenced in a study of shared T cell receptors in the human thymus. The repertoire was sequenced with immunoSEQ multiplex PCR; TCRdb's copy has only in-frame clones and lacks some. This sample carries hundreds of thousands of clones, more than 75% of them seen once, and the ten largest clones take roughly 0.0086%. This sample was also put to use in a study of human thymus T cells.

Sequenced input: thymocytes. Receptors originate from a boy under two years old with a congenital heart defect.

V usage is TRBV11-2 and J usage is TRBJ1-1; D gene ambiguous. Between the trimmed V and J ends, which lost 9 bases and 6 bases, there was a span of 11 bases. The CDR3 consists of 11 residues. Germline V gene lookup returns CDR1 SGHAT and CDR2 FQNNGV. For the CDR3, the DNA is TGTGCCAGTTCATCGGGTGCTGAAGCTTTCTTT. Its protein is CASSSGAEAFF.

This chain connects TRBV28 to TRBJ1-6, with 7 bases matching TRBD1. The CDR3 spans 17 residues. The trim removed 6 bases at V and 2 bases at J, leaving 10 bases unmatched. Germline V CDR1 and CDR2: MDHEN, SYDVKM. DNA of the CDR3: TGTGCCAGCAGGGCTAACAGGGGCGCAGCCTATAATTCACCCCTCCACTTT. Its translation is CASRANRGAAYNSPLHF.

V is TRBV4-2 and J is TRBJ1-1; D is ambiguous. The V end was cut by 0 bases, the J end by 3 bases, with 8 bases between. This CDR3 has 14 residues. Germline loops: CDR1 LGHNA, CDR2 YNFKEQ. The CDR3 coding sequence is TGTGCCAGCAGCCAAGAAACACACCACACTGAAGCTTTCTTT. Translated: CASSQETHHTEAFF.

The chain has TRBV6-5 and TRBJ1-2, with D perhaps TRBD1 (5 bases). The CDR3 has 13 amino acids. CDR1 is MNHEY and CDR2 is SVGAGI in the germline V gene. Trimming cost V 8 bases and J 0 bases, with 10 bases left between them. The CDR3 sequence is CASWGESNYGYTF. For the CDR3, the DNA is TGTGCCAGCTGGGGGGAGTCTAACTATGGCTACACCTTC.

The gene calls are TRBV14 and TRBJ2-1; 10 nucleotides agree with TRBD2. Germline V lookup: CDR1 SGHDN, CDR2 FVKESK. The CDR3 loop spans 14 amino acids. V lost 2 bases, J lost 8 bases, and 3 bases stayed unmatched. The DNA of the CDR3 is TGTGCCAGCAGCCAACCGGGGACTAGCGATGAGCAGTTCTTC. It encodes CASSQPGTSDEQFF.

This clone was recorded only once. The chain couples TRBV7-2 to TRBJ1-5; 9 bases agree with TRBD1. The germline CDR1 and CDR2 sequences are SGHTA and FQGNSA. Trimming took 5 bases from V and 0 from J; bases not matched to a gene: 8. This CDR3 contains 17 residues. CDR3 nucleotides: TGTGCCAGCAGCGATATGGACAGGGGTCATAGCAATCAGCCCCAGCATTTT. Translating gives CASSDMDRGHSNQPQHF.

The chain uses TRBV28 and TRBJ1-4; the D gene is possibly TRBD1 (6 bases). V was cut by 6 bases and J by 5 bases, with 22 bases left in between. CDR3 length: 17 residues. Germline loops: CDR1 MDHEN, CDR2 SYDVKM. CDR3 residues: CASSSGEQRPNNEKLFF. The CDR3 DNA is TGTGCCAGCAGCTCAGGGGAGCAGCGACCCAACAATGAAAAACTGTTTTTT.

The CDR3 DNA reads as TGTGCCAGCAGCTATACTCAGTCCGGGACAGGGGGCAGCTCCTACGAGCAGTACTTC. Translation: CASSYTQSGTGGSSYEQYF. The chain couples TRBV7-9 to TRBJ2-7; 12 nucleotides line up with TRBD1. This CDR3 contains 19 residues. With 4 bases clipped from V and 0 bases from J, the junction kept 13 bases outside the gene matches. Germline-derived CDR1 and CDR2 are SEHNR and FQNEAQ (reference sequence).

CDR3 nucleotide sequence: TGTGCCAGCAGGGCCGTCGGGACACAAGAAGAGACCCAGTACTTC. Translating gives CASRAVGTQEETQYF. The V call is TRBV27, the J call TRBJ2-5; maybe TRBD1 (6 bases). CDR1 MNHEY and CDR2 SMNVEV come from the germline V gene (reference sequence). The CDR3 loop spans 15 amino acids. Trimming left V 6 bases short and J 3 bases short, with 17 bases between.

The J gene is TRBJ1-1, the V gene TRBV5-6; perhaps TRBD1 as D (6 bases). From germline, CDR1 is SGHDT and CDR2 YYEEEE. Trimming shortened V by 3 bases and J by 1 base, and 13 bases separated the two germline ends. The CDR3 runs to 15 residues. CDR3 protein: CASSYPGQSNTEAFF. CDR3 coding DNA: TGTGCCAGCAGCTATCCCGGACAGTCGAACACTGAAGCTTTCTTT.

The V gene is TRBV27, the J gene TRBJ2-2; D call uncertain. CDR3 length: 15 amino acids. Germline values: CDR1 MNHEY, CDR2 SMNVEV (reference sequence). V gave up 2 bases and J gave up 0 bases, with 7 bases separating them. The CDR3 sequence is CASSLSLANTGELFF. DNA of the CDR3: TGTGCCAGCAGTTTAAGCCTAGCGAACACCGGGGAGCTGTTTTTT.

The chain combines TRBV28 with TRBJ1-2; 7 bases are shared with TRBD1. Trimming took 0 bases from V and 7 from J; bases not matched to a gene: 11. The CDR3 covers 16 residues. Germline V gives CDR1 MDHEN, CDR2 SYDVKM. The CDR3 is CASSLCYPGQSAGYTF. The CDR3 DNA is TGTGCCAGCAGTTTATGCTACCCGGGACAGTCGGCTGGCTACACCTTC.

The V gene is TRBV6-5, the J gene TRBJ1-4; D not resolved. This CDR3 is built from 15 residues. Deletions cut 7 bases from V and 6 bases from J, with 18 bases between. Germline V gene lookup returns CDR1 MNHEY and CDR2 SVGAGI. CDR3 amino acids: CASTRFAGRDEKLFF. CDR3 sequence (DNA): TGTGCCAGCACCCGATTCGCGGGGAGGGATGAAAAACTGTTTTTT.